This T cell receptor beta chain emerged from a study of post-analysis software for immune sequencing data. Unique molecular identifiers were built into the TCR beta cDNA libraries. From the PCR reads, TCRdb called clonotypes with MiXCR, one entry per CDR3 protein. This table holds approximately 730,000 distinct CDR3 sequences, 25% to 30% found once. Germline CDR1 reads MGHRA; CDR2 reads YSYEKL. The CDR3 spans 16 residues. Trimming removed 3 bases from V and 0 bases from J, with 12 bases in between. In this sample, this clonotype turned up a few times. Antigen specificity is unknown. Notes on the study in general: Significantly lower normalized Chao1 diversity was seen in multiple sclerosis patients than in controls. In patients, five TRBV segments were more frequent than in controls, with TRBV5-6, TRBV5-1 and TRBV20-1 among them. Pronounced co-clustering by F measure was evident among identically batched samples.

The sequencing sample was made of blood. The sequence was collected from a girl aged 5-17 years with multiple sclerosis. The chain has TRBV4-1 and TRBJ2-4; possible D gene TRBD1, 6 bases. The chain's CDR3 is CASSHPTGLAKNIQYF. In nucleotides, the CDR3 is TGCGCCAGCAGCCACCCGACAGGACTAGCCAAAAACATTCAGTACTTC.